Given below is one T cell receptor (beta chain) in context. These data are taken from a study of T cell changes during pregnancy in multiple sclerosis. V was trimmed by 2 bases and J by 0 bases, leaving 17 bases between them. The CDR3 length is 17 residues. Germline V gene lookup returns CDR1 MNHEY and CDR2 SMNVEV (reference sequence). Data came from immunoSEQ multiplex PCR; TCRdb stores just in-frame clones and leaves some out. The repertoire holds approximately 45,000 clones, with roughly 92% as singletons. Material: CD4+ T cells from peripheral blood mononuclear cells, obtained in the first trimester of pregnancy. The TCR comes from a female donor with multiple sclerosis, enrolled in a pregnancy study. The chain employs TRBV27 and TRBJ2-7; D may be TRBD2 (5 bases). The chain's CDR3 is CASSLGPPTGNSYEQYF. The CDR3 DNA follows: TGTGCCAGCAGTTTAGGCCCACCGACGGGAAACTCCTACGAGCAGTACTTC.